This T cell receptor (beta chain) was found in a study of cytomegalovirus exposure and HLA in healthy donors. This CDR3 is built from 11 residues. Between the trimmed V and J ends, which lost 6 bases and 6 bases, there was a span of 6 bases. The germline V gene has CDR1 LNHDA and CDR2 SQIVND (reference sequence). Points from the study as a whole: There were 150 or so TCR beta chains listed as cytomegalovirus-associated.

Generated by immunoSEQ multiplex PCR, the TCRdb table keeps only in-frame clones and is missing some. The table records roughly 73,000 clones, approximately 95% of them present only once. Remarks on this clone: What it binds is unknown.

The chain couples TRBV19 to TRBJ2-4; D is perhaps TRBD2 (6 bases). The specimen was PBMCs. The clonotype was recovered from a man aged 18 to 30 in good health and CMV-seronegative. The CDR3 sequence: CASSGRNIQYF. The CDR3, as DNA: TGTGCCAGTAGCGGGAGAAACATTCAGTACTTC.